Each of the 21 T cell receptor beta chains below was sequenced from the same sample in a study of cytomegalovirus exposure and HLA in healthy donors. This PCR relied on a set of 60 Vbeta primers and 13 Jbeta primers. Measured with immunoSEQ multiplex PCR; TCRdb has only the in-frame clones, and not every one. The sample lists 150,000 to 200,000 clones, 82% occurring once. Sequenced: PBMCs. These receptors were taken from a woman between 50 and 59 years old in good health and CMV-seropositive.

The chain employs TRBV19 and TRBJ2-7; TRBD2 aligns across 10 bases. Germline V gene lookup returns CDR1 LNHDA and CDR2 SQIVND (reference sequence). Trimming removed 5 bases from V and 5 bases from J; junction bases left unmatched: 18. CDR3 length: 18 amino acids. The CDR3 reads CASSYLAGVQNPVHEQYF. CDR3 nucleotide sequence: TGTGCCAGTAGTTATCTAGCGGGAGTACAAAATCCGGTCCACGAGCAGTACTTC. Combining the CDR3 with reference TRBV19 and TRBJ2-7 gives the whole variable domain DGGITQSPKYLFRKEGQNVTLSCEQNLNHDAMYWYRQDPGQGLRLIYYSQIVNDFQKGDIAEGYSVSREKKESFPLTVTSAQKNPTAFYLCASSYLAGVQNPVHEQYFGPGTRLTVT.

DNA for the CDR3: TGTGCCGGGGGACTAGCGGGAGCCCAAGAGACCCAGTACTTC. It codes for CAGGLAGAQETQYF. The chain uses TRBV5-6 and TRBJ2-5; 14 positions agree with TRBD2. Germline V gene sequence: CDR1 SGHDT, CDR2 YYEEEE. The trim removed 10 bases at V and 1 base at J, leaving 3 bases unmatched. CDR3 length equals 14 residues.

V and J are TRBV19 and TRBJ1-1; D may be TRBD1 (6 bases). Germline V lookup: CDR1 LNHDA, CDR2 SQIVND (reference sequence). The CDR3 sequence is 15 residues long. V gave up 3 bases and J gave up 4 bases, with 15 bases separating them. CDR3 region: CASSIRGWYGTEAFF. As DNA, the CDR3 is TGTGCCAGTAGTATCAGGGGCTGGTACGGCACTGAAGCTTTCTTT.

The chain has TRBV28 and TRBJ1-5; unclear D gene. Germline assignment: CDR1 MDHEN and CDR2 SYDVKM. The CDR3 length is 14 residues. V was trimmed by 3 bases and J by 6 bases, leaving 12 bases between them. The DNA of the CDR3 is TGTGCCAGCAGTTTGAGGAGGGAAGGTCAGCCCCAGCATTTT. Residues: CASSLRREGQPQHF.

The chain combines TRBV27 with TRBJ2-7; TRBD2 is a possible D gene (6 bases). This CDR3 is built from 14 residues. Germline CDR1 and CDR2: MNHEY and SMNVEV (reference sequence). Trimming cost V 3 bases and J 3 bases, with 12 bases left between them. In nucleotides, the CDR3 is TGTGCCAGCAGTTTCAGCGGGTTGAGCTACGAGCAGTACTTC. This codes for CASSFSGLSYEQYF.

The rearrangement joins TRBV5-1 to TRBJ2-3; possible D gene TRBD2, 6 bases. V lost 4 bases, J lost 5 bases, and 17 bases lay in between. This CDR3 is built from 15 residues. Germline V CDR1 and CDR2: SGHRS, YFSETQ. The CDR3 DNA reads as TGCGCCAGCAGCGGATCGACTAGGAGGGGAGATACGCAGTATTTT. This codes for CASSGSTRRGDTQYF.

The J gene is TRBJ1-6, the V gene TRBV6-5; TRBD1 matches at 7 bases. Germline assignment: CDR1 MNHEY and CDR2 SVGAGI. The CDR3 extends over 14 amino acids. V was pared by 10 bases and J by 5 bases, with 8 bases of the junction left unmatched. CDR3 sequence: CATRDSRNNSPLHF. The CDR3 DNA reads TGTGCCACCAGGGACAGCCGAAATAATTCACCCCTCCACTTT.

V gene TRBV11-2 combines with J gene TRBJ1-4, with 9 bases that match TRBD1. The ends lost 6 bases at V and 3 bases at J; junction bases unmatched: 11. This CDR3 has 17 residues. The V gene's germline CDR1 is SGHAT and CDR2 FQNNGV. CDR3 nucleotides: TGTGCCAGCAGTTCGACAGGGGGGAGAAGTCCTAATGAAAAACTGTTTTTT. Residues: CASSSTGGRSPNEKLFF. The entire variable domain, with the rest obtained from reference TRBV11-2 and TRBJ1-4, is as follows: EAGVAQSPRYKIIEKRQSVAFWCNPISGHATLYWYQQILGQGPKLLIQFQNNGVVDDSQLPKDRFSAERLKGVDSTLKIQPAKLEDSAVYLCASSSTGGRSPNEKLFFGSGTQLSVL.

The chain uses TRBV10-3 and TRBJ1-6, with TRBD1 matching over 7 bases. V gave up 4 bases and J gave up 9 bases; unmatched junction bases: 9. CDR3 size: 15 residues. Germline V CDR1 and CDR2: ENHRY, SYGVKD. CDR3 bases: TGTGCCATCAGTGTAGGGGGACAGAGGGGTTCACCCCTCCACTTT. Translated: CAISVGGQRGSPLHF.

The rearrangement uses TRBV21-1 and TRBJ2-7; the table's D call, TRBD1, has no DNA check behind it. TRBV21-1 is termed a pseudogene. This CDR3 has 14 residues. The CDR3 spells CASSKVDRVYEQYF. The CDR3 DNA sequence: TGTGCCAGCAGCAAAGTTGACAGGGTTTACGAGCAGTACTTC.

This clone is a singleton in its sample. The V and J genes are TRBV11-1 and TRBJ2-1, with 10 nucleotides matching TRBD2. The V and J ends lost 1 base and 6 bases, in that order; junction bases with no gene match: 6. CDR3 size: 16 residues. Germline loops: CDR1 SGHAT, CDR2 FQDESV (reference sequence). CDR3: CASSLVGLALGNEQFF. The CDR3 coding sequence is TGTGCCAGCAGCTTAGTGGGACTAGCGTTAGGCAATGAGCAGTTCTTC.

The chain recombines TRBV30 with TRBJ2-3; unclear D gene. Trimming removed 3 bases from V and 5 bases from J, with 9 bases in between. Germline lookup yields CDR1 GTSNPN and CDR2 SVGIG (reference sequence). The CDR3 has 12 amino acids. The CDR3: CAWRPRQDTQYF. The CDR3 coding sequence is TGTGCCTGGAGGCCGCGTCAAGATACGCAGTATTTT.

The chain recombines TRBV19 with TRBJ1-5, with D perhaps TRBD1 (5 bases). CDR3 length: 14 amino acids. Looked up from germline, CDR1 is LNHDA and CDR2 is SQIVND (reference sequence). The V end lost 11 bases, the J end lost 2 bases, and 16 bases lay between the germline ends. The CDR3 DNA is TGTGCCTGCTCAGGGTCCCTGGGCAATCAGCCCCAGCATTTT. It translates to CACSGSLGNQPQHF.

The chain combines TRBV5-6 with TRBJ1-3; possible D gene TRBD1, 6 bases. V lost 2 bases and J lost 1, with 13 bases in between. This CDR3 has 16 amino acids. CDR1 and CDR2 from the germline V gene are SGHDT and YYEEEE. The CDR3 DNA reads as TGTGCCAGCAGCTTTGTGGGGACAAAATCTGGAAACACCATATATTTT. Its protein product is CASSFVGTKSGNTIYF.

The chain links TRBV18 to TRBJ1-2; the D is unclear. Per the germline V gene, CDR1 is KGHSH and CDR2 is LQKENI. V shed 4 bases and J shed 4 bases, with 16 bases lying between them. The length of the CDR3 is 15 residues. The CDR3 region has the DNA TGTGCCAGCTCACTTATTCCAGAGAACAGCTATGGCTACACCTTC. It translates to CASSLIPENSYGYTF.

This chain uses TRBV11-2 with TRBJ2-5; D possibly corresponds to TRBD1 (6 bases). The J call could be wrong; TRBJ2-7 is a better fit for the DNA end. CDR3 size: 14 residues. Germline CDR1 is SGHAT and CDR2 is FQNNGV. CDR3 bases: TGTGCCAGCAGCAAACGGGACAACCCCTACGAGCAGTACTTC. Translated: CASSKRDNPYEQYF.

The chain carries TRBV28 and TRBJ1-2; D is possibly TRBD1 (5 bases). Trimming removed 5 bases at V and 3 bases at J, with 10 bases between. The germline V gene encodes CDR1 MDHEN and CDR2 SYDVKM. This CDR3 has 13 residues. The CDR3 nucleotides are TGTGCCAGCAGTCCGAGGACATACTATGGCTACACCTTC. This gives the protein CASSPRTYYGYTF.

This clone turned up a few times. The chain carries TRBV12-5 and TRBJ2-7; possibly TRBD2 for D (6 bases). The CDR3 sequence is 16 residues long. Germline CDR1 reads LGHNT; CDR2 reads FRNRAP. Deletions cut 2 bases from V and 2 bases from J, with 16 bases between. CDR3 in amino acids: CASGLLGRILTYEQYF. The CDR3 DNA is TGTGCTAGTGGTTTGCTGGGGAGGATTCTAACCTACGAGCAGTACTTC.

Regarding this clone: Different DNA sequences within this sample yield the same CDR3. The DNA of the CDR3 is TGTGCCAGCAGCGTAGGTGGAGCGGGGGGAGATACGCAGTATTTT. It is translated as CASSVGGAGGDTQYF. The V gene is TRBV9, the J gene TRBJ2-3, with 9 bases that match TRBD2. Trimming cost V 0 bases and J 5 bases; bases outside gene matches: 4. The CDR3 extends over 15 amino acids. Germline-derived CDR1 and CDR2 are SGDLS and YYNGEE.

In nucleotides, the CDR3 is TGTGCCAGCAGCCAAGGGATCGACAGAACCTACGAGCAGTACTTC. Its translation is CASSQGIDRTYEQYF. This chain joins TRBV14 and TRBJ2-7; possibly TRBD1 for D (5 bases). The CDR3 runs 15 residues. Germline lookup yields CDR1 SGHDN and CDR2 FVKESK. V was clipped by 1 base and J by 2 bases, with 12 bases between them.

This chain connects TRBV30 to TRBJ1-1; D is ambiguous. This CDR3 has 11 amino acids. The V and J ends lost 1 base and 11 bases respectively, with 11 bases between them. Per the germline V gene, CDR1 is GTSNPN and CDR2 is SVGIG (reference sequence). Here the CDR3 reads CAWSGESGAFF. CDR3 DNA sequence: TGTGCCTGGAGTGGAGAGTCCGGGGCTTTCTTT.